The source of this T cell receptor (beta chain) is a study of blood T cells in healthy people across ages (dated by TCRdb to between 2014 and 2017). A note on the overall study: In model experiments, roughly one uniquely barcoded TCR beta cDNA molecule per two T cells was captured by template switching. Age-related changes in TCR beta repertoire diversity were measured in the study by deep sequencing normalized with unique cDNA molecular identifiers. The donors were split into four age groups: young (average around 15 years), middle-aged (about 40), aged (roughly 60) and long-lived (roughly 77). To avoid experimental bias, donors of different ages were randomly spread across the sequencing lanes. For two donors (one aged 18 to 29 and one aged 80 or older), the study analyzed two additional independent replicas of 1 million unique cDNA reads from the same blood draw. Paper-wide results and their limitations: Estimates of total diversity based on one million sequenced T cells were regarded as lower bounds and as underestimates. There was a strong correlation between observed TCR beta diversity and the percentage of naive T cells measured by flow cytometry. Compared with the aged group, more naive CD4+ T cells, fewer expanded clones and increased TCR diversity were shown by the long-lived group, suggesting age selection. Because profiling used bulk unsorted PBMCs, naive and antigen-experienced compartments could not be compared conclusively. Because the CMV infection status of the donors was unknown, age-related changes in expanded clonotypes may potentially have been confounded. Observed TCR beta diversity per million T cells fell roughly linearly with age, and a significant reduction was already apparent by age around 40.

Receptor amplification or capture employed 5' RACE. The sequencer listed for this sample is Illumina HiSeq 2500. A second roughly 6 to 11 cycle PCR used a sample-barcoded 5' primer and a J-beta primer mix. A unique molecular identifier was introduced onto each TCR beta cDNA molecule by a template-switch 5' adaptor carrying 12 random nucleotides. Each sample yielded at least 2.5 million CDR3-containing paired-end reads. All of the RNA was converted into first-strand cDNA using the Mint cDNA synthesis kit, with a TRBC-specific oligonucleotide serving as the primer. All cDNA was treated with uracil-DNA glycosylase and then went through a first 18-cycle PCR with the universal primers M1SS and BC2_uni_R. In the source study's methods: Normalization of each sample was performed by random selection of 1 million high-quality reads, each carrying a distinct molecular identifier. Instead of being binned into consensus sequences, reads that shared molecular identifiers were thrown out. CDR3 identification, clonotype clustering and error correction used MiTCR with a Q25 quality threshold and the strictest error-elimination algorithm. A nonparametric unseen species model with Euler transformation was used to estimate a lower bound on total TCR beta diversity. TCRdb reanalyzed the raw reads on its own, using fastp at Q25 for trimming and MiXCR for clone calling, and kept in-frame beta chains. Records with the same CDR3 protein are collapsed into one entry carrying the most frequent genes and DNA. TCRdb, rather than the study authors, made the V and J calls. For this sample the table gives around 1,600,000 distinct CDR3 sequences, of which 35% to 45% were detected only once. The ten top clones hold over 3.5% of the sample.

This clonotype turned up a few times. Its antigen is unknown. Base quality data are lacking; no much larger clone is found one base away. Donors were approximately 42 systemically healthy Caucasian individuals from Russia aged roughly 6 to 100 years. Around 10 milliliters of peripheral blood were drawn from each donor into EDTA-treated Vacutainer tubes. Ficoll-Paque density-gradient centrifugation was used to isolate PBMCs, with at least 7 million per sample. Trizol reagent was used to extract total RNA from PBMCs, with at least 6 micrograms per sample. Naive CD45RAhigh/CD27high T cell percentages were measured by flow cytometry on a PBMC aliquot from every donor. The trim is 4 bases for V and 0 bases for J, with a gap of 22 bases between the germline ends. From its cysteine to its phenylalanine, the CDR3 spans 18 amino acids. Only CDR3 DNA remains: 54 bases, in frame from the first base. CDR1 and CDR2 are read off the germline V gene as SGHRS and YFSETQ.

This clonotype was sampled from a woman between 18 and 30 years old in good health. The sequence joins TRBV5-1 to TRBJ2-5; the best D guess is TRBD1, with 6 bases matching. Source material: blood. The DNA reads TGCGCCAGCAGCAATGGGTTCCGAGACAGGATGTACCAAGAGACCCAGTACTTC. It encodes CASSNGFRDRMYQETQYF.